This T cell receptor beta chain comes out of a study of CD8+ T cells in alopecia areata. CDR3 size: 17 residues. CDR1 PRHDT and CDR2 FYEKMQ come from the germline V gene (reference sequence). V gave up 5 bases and J gave up 7 bases, with 27 bases separating them. cDNA reverse transcribed from extracted RNA served as the sequencing template. TCRdb's table, derived via immunoSEQ multiplex PCR, lists solely in-frame clones and lacks some. The sample contains about 64,000 clones, 44% of which appear only once. Study-level points and caveats: Sequence data from scalp samples additionally include resident alphabeta T cells of normal skin. Researchers report lesional scalp, most notably alopecia totalis/universalis, outstripped normal scalp in clonality.

Collection of lesional scalp punch biopsies and peripheral blood was performed in alopecia areata patients. Of note for this clone: The antigen is not known.

Sequenced material: NKG2D-low CD8+ T cells sorted from blood. This clonotype was sampled from a human donor with alopecia areata. The rearrangement uses TRBV13 and TRBJ2-7; weak D call: TRBD2 (7 bases). DNA of the CDR3: TGTGCCAGCAGCGAAAGGGGCCGCCGTAGGGGGGGATCAGAGCAGTACTTC. Its translation: CASSERGRRRGGSEQYF. Full variable domain (rest looked up from reference TRBV13 and TRBJ2-7): AAGVIQSPRHLIKEKRETATLKCYPIPRHDTVYWYQQGPGQDPQFLISFYEKMQSDKGSIPDRFSAQQFSDYHSELNMSSLELGDSALYFCASSERGRRRGGSEQYFGPGTRLTVT.